The next 30 T cell receptor beta chains were all read from a single sample in a study of blood T cells in healthy people across ages. A second PCR, run for roughly 7 to 11 cycles, used a sample-barcoded 5' primer plus a J-beta primer mix. TCRdb itself ran the 5' RACE reads through MiXCR, one entry per CDR3 protein. The sample shows about 570,000 distinct CDR3 sequences, roughly 29% of them seen only once. The sample consisted of blood. These receptors were taken from a woman in her sixties or seventies in good health.

The CDR3 reads CSVAQGAVNTEAFF. DNA of the CDR3: TGCAGCGTTGCACAGGGGGCGGTGAACACTGAAGCTTTCTTT. The chain links TRBV29-1 to TRBJ1-1; 9 bases match TRBD1. CDR1 is SQVTM and CDR2 is ANQGSEA in the germline V gene. The CDR3 loop spans 14 amino acids. V lost 4 bases, J lost 0 bases, and 3 bases stayed unmatched.

The chain links TRBV12-3 or TRBV12-4 to TRBJ2-1; D tentatively reads TRBD1 or TRBD2 (5 bases each). Trimming pared 8 bases from V and 10 bases from J, leaving 12 bases between. This CDR3 has 11 residues. The CDR3 DNA reads as TGTGCCAGCCTAACGAGGGGCGAGCAGTTCTTC. Translation: CASLTRGEQFF.

In its sample, this clonotype was seen a few times. This rearrangement joins TRBV15 to TRBJ1-6; 9 bases match TRBD1. The V segment lost 1 base and the J segment 7 bases; nucleotides outside the gene matches: 2. Germline assignment: CDR1 LNHNV and CDR2 YYDKDF (reference sequence). The CDR3 has 15 residues. Here the CDR3 reads CATSRAGQGNSPLHF. DNA of the CDR3: TGTGCCACCAGCAGAGCCGGACAGGGGAATTCACCCCTCCACTTT.

This rearrangement joins TRBV29-1 to TRBJ2-1, with D possibly matching TRBD2 (6 bases). CDR3 size: 13 residues. CDR1 is SQVTM, CDR2 ANQGSEA, per germline. With 4 bases removed from V and 8 bases from J, the gap between germline ends came to 15 bases. CDR3 sequence: CSVVGGSVHEQFF. The CDR3 nucleotides are TGCAGCGTTGTTGGGGGGAGCGTACATGAGCAGTTCTTC.

This clonotype was found once. This chain links TRBV9 with TRBJ2-5, with D uncertain. This CDR3 is built from 18 residues. Germline-derived CDR1 and CDR2 are SGDLS and YYNGEE. The V and J ends lost 4 bases and 1 base respectively, with 23 bases between them. The CDR3 DNA follows: TGTGCCAGCAGCTCCCCTTCAATAGGAACAGACTTCCAAGAGACCCAGTACTTC. It specifies CASSSPSIGTDFQETQYF.

This clonotype was detected a few times. This sequence joins TRBV5-1 and TRBJ2-7; D ambiguous. The CDR3 totals 17 residues. CDR1 and CDR2 from the germline V gene are SGHRS and YFSETQ. Trimming removed 4 bases at V and 0 bases at J, with 20 bases between. The CDR3 nucleotides are TGCGCCAGCAGCCTTCGAAGCGCCAGTGCCAGCTCCTACGAGCAGTACTTC. Amino acids: CASSLRSASASSYEQYF.

The chain has TRBV6-5 and TRBJ2-6; 7 bases map to TRBD2. With V trimmed by 4 bases and J by 2 bases, 8 bases remained unmatched. This CDR3 comprises 17 residues. The germline V gene encodes CDR1 MNHEY and CDR2 SVGAGI. The CDR3 sequence: CASSSHPGGTGANVLTF. The CDR3 nucleotides are TGTGCCAGCAGTTCCCACCCCGGGGGGACTGGGGCCAACGTCCTGACTTTC.

The genes are TRBV5-1 and TRBJ2-2; D unresolved. V gave up 2 bases and J gave up 5 bases, with 13 bases separating them. Per germline, CDR1 SGHRS and CDR2 YFSETQ. This CDR3 region has 15 residues. CDR3 sequence: CASSFDSHATGELFF. CDR3 nucleotide sequence: TGCGCCAGCAGCTTCGATAGTCATGCAACCGGGGAGCTGTTTTTT.

V is TRBV20-1 and J is TRBJ2-5; D is perhaps TRBD1 (5 bases). The J call is in doubt because the DNA end fits TRBJ2-7 better. The CDR3 has 13 residues. Germline CDR1 and CDR2: DFQATT and SNEGSKA (reference sequence). The DNA of the CDR3 is TGCAGTGCTAGAGATAGGGGTGCCTACGAGCAGTACTTC. Translated: CSARDRGAYEQYF.

This clonotype was detected only a few times. This sequence joins TRBV18 and TRBJ2-5; D is ambiguous. This CDR3 contains 12 residues. CDR1 is KGHSH, CDR2 LQKENI, per germline. V lost 0 bases and J lost 5, with 4 bases in between. In DNA, the CDR3 is TGTGCCAGCTCACCACCGGAGGAGACCCAGTACTTC. It translates to CASSPPEETQYF.

The genes are TRBV29-1 and TRBJ1-4, with D maybe TRBD1 (5 bases). The CDR3 is 14 residues long. Germline CDR1 is SQVTM and CDR2 is ANQGSEA. V lost 0 bases and J 10 bases, leaving 15 bases between the germline ends. CDR3 region: CSVEEQGRSGKLFF. The DNA of the CDR3 is TGCAGCGTTGAAGAGCAGGGCCGAAGCGGAAAACTGTTTTTT.

The chain recombines TRBV9 with TRBJ1-5; D is ambiguous. V shed 0 bases and J shed 3 bases, with 7 bases lying between them. Per the germline V gene, CDR1 is SGDLS and CDR2 is YYNGEE. This CDR3 has 14 residues. The CDR3 DNA follows: TGTGCCAGCAGCGTAGACAGCCTCAATCAGCCCCAGCATTTT. Encoded protein: CASSVDSLNQPQHF.

This clonotype showed up many times. This chain joins TRBV12-3 or TRBV12-4 and TRBJ1-2, with 7 nucleotides matching TRBD1. The V and J ends lost 1 base and 4 bases, in that order; junction bases with no gene match: 3. The CDR3 has 14 amino acids. The CDR3: CASSLGSGGYGYTF. The CDR3 region has the DNA TGTGCCAGCAGTTTAGGGTCAGGGGGCTATGGCTACACCTTC.

The chain combines TRBV10-3 with TRBJ2-2, with 10 bases aligning to TRBD1. Germline assignment: CDR1 ENHRY and CDR2 SYGVKD. The CDR3 length is 17 residues. The V and J ends lost 5 bases and 3 bases, in that order; junction bases with no gene match: 9. The CDR3 spells CAISPGTGVADTGELFF. The CDR3 coding sequence is TGTGCCATCAGTCCCGGGACAGGGGTAGCAGACACCGGGGAGCTGTTTTTT.

This clonotype was detected a few times. The chain employs TRBV20-1 and TRBJ2-5, with TRBD1 matching over 7 bases. The better agreement between TRBJ2-7 and the DNA end casts doubt on the J call. Germline CDR1 DFQATT, CDR2 SNEGSKA (reference sequence). The CDR3 length is 12 residues. As DNA, the CDR3 is TGCAGTGCGGGACAGAACTCCTACGAGCAGTACTTC. Protein: CSAGQNSYEQYF.

Only a few counts were recorded for this clonotype. The chain combines TRBV20-1 with TRBJ2-3, with D hard to call. Per germline, CDR1 DFQATT and CDR2 SNEGSKA (reference sequence). The V and J ends lost 0 bases and 4 bases respectively, with 14 bases between them. The CDR3 is 15 residues long. The CDR3 here is CSARDYSTGPDTQYF. The CDR3 bases are TGCAGTGCTAGAGATTATTCTACGGGCCCAGATACGCAGTATTTT.

The J gene is TRBJ2-1, the V gene TRBV20-1; 12 nucleotides align to TRBD2. V lost 6 bases and J lost 0; bases outside the gene matches: 9. CDR1 and CDR2 from the germline V gene are DFQATT and SNEGSKA (reference sequence). The CDR3 extends over 17 amino acids. The CDR3 region is CSATGLAGPGSYNEQFF. The CDR3 bases are TGCAGTGCCACAGGACTAGCGGGGCCCGGCTCCTACAATGAGCAGTTCTTC.

The chain recombines TRBV28 with TRBJ2-3; TRBD1 or TRBD2 may be the D gene (5 bases each). In germline, CDR1 is MDHEN, CDR2 SYDVKM. This CDR3 is built from 17 residues. The V end lost 2 bases, the J end lost 6 bases, and 21 bases lay between the germline ends. The CDR3 is CASSLRIGEIVTDTQYF. The DNA for the CDR3 is TGTGCCAGCAGTTTACGGATAGGGGAGATTGTCACGGATACGCAGTATTTT.

This sequence joins TRBV7-2 and TRBJ2-5; D ambiguous. This CDR3 has 12 residues. The germline V gene encodes CDR1 SGHTA and CDR2 FQGNSA. V lost 5 bases to trimming and J lost 5 bases, with 9 bases between them. The CDR3 loop reads CASSLQFETQYF. CDR3 DNA: TGTGCCAGCAGCCTTCAGTTTGAGACCCAGTACTTC.

Only a few counts were recorded for this clonotype. The chain has TRBV7-3 and TRBJ1-6; 9 nucleotides agree with TRBD1. The V segment lost 5 bases and the J segment 8 bases; nucleotides outside the gene matches: 7. This CDR3 is 15 amino acids long. Per the germline V gene, CDR1 is SGHTA and CDR2 is FQGTGA. In nucleotides, the CDR3 is TGTGCCAGCAGCCCCACCGGGACAGGGTATTCACCCCTCCACTTT. Translating it yields CASSPTGTGYSPLHF.

V and J are TRBV4-3 and TRBJ2-3, with D perhaps TRBD1 (5 bases). The V gene's germline CDR1 is LGHNA and CDR2 YSLEER. This CDR3 region has 14 residues. V was shortened by 3 bases and J by 3 bases, with 10 bases between the two germline ends. The CDR3 is CASSHTKGTDTQYF. The DNA of the CDR3 is TGCGCCAGCAGCCACACAAAGGGGACAGATACGCAGTATTTT.

This clonotype appeared a few times. This chain joins TRBV20-1 and TRBJ1-1; 9 bases align to TRBD1. Germline assignment: CDR1 DFQATT and CDR2 SNEGSKA (reference sequence). This CDR3 contains 12 residues. Trimming cost V 4 bases and J 6 bases; bases outside gene matches: 3. The CDR3 nucleotides are TGCAGTGCTACCCGGGACAGGGCTGAAGCTTTCTTT. This gives the protein CSATRDRAEAFF.

At least ten counts were recorded for this clonotype. This chain links TRBV15 with TRBJ2-7; 9 bases fit TRBD1. The CDR3 runs to 13 residues. The junction had 4 bases not matched to a gene; V was cut back by 8 bases and J by 2 bases. Per the germline V gene, CDR1 is LNHNV and CDR2 is YYDKDF (reference sequence). CDR3 in amino acids: CATGGQGPYEQYF. In DNA, the CDR3 is TGTGCCACCGGGGGACAGGGACCCTACGAGCAGTACTTC.

This clonotype was seen a handful of times. V usage is TRBV7-9 and J usage is TRBJ1-1; 9 bases align to TRBD1. Germline CDR1 and CDR2: SEHNR and FQNEAQ (reference sequence). There are 16 residues in the CDR3. V gave up 6 bases and J gave up 4 bases; unmatched junction bases: 12. CDR3 DNA sequence: TGTGCCAGCAGGTCCACAGGGGGCGCCTTGGGCACTGAAGCTTTCTTT. It encodes CASRSTGGALGTEAFF. Full variable domain (rest looked up from reference TRBV7-9 and TRBJ1-1): DTGVSQNPRHKITKRGQNVTFRCDPISEHNRLYWYRQTLGQGPEFLTYFQNEAQLEKSRLLSDRFSAERPKGSFSTLEIQRTEQGDSAMYLCASRSTGGALGTEAFFGQGTRLTVV.

V and J are TRBV12-3 or TRBV12-4 and TRBJ2-1; the D gene is possibly TRBD2 (7 bases). The V and J ends lost 6 bases and 3 bases respectively, with 18 bases between them. CDR3 length: 16 residues. The CDR3 DNA reads as TGTGCCAGCAGGCGGACCCGGGGGGCGTACTACAATGAGCAGTTCTTC. Translation gives CASRRTRGAYYNEQFF.

The table lists this clonotype with a few counts. This sequence joins TRBV6-2 or TRBV6-3 and TRBJ2-7; the match to TRBD1 covers 7 bases. The trim removed 6 bases at V and 3 bases at J, leaving 8 bases unmatched. CDR1 and CDR2 from the germline V gene are MNHEY and SVGEGT. The CDR3 spans 14 residues. DNA for the CDR3: TGTGCCAGCAGCTCTCACAGGGGCGGCTACGAGCAGTACTTC. This sequence encodes CASSSHRGGYEQYF.

The genes are TRBV6-2 or TRBV6-3 and TRBJ1-6; maybe TRBD1 (6 bases). The germline V gene encodes CDR1 MNHEY and CDR2 SVGEGT. The CDR3 has 13 residues. Trimming pared 7 bases from V and 9 bases from J, leaving 13 bases between. Here the CDR3 DNA reads TGTGCCAGCATGAAGGACAGCTCTTCACCCCTCCACTTT. Protein: CASMKDSSSPLHF.

This clonotype was counted only a few times. The V and J genes are TRBV20-1 and TRBJ2-7; 7 bases match TRBD1. The CDR3 loop spans 12 amino acids. Trimming took 6 bases from V and 7 from J; bases not matched to a gene: 9. Germline V gene lookup returns CDR1 DFQATT and CDR2 SNEGSKA (reference sequence). The CDR3 loop is CSARAGGSEQYF. DNA of the CDR3: TGCAGTGCCCGGGCAGGGGGAAGTGAGCAGTACTTC.

This clonotype came up a few times. This rearrangement joins TRBV5-1 to TRBJ1-1, with a tentative D call TRBD1 (6 bases). The germline V gene has CDR1 SGHRS and CDR2 YFSETQ. CDR3 length equals 14 residues. The V end was cut by 5 bases, the J end by 6 bases, with 17 bases between. The CDR3 DNA is TGCGCCAGCAGAGAAGCGGGGGCACGACCTGAAGCTTTCTTT. Translation: CASREAGARPEAFF.

The chain recombines TRBV18 with TRBJ2-7; D not resolved. V shed 4 bases and J shed 7 bases, with 11 bases lying between them. This CDR3 spans 12 amino acids. From germline, CDR1 is KGHSH and CDR2 LQKENI. CDR3 amino acids: CASSQTLGEQYF. CDR3 DNA sequence: TGTGCCAGCTCACAAACCCTCGGTGAGCAGTACTTC.